The T cell receptor beta chain described here comes from a study of T cell responses to AZD1222 COVID-19 vaccine. Study-wide results and caveats: In the spike-specific TCR repertoire, nearly half reportedly target unmutated variant regions. Repertoire sampling happened only post peak T cell response. It should be noted that donors were predominantly white British and more often female, and clonal diversity was possibly underestimated.

TCRdb's copy holds only in-frame clones and misses some; the assay was immunoSEQ multiplex PCR. The profile shows under 60,000 clones, roughly 90% of them singletons. CDR1 is SGDLS and CDR2 is YYNGEE in the germline V gene. The trim removed 0 bases at V and 7 bases at J, leaving 12 bases unmatched. The CDR3 has 16 residues. Details on this clone: Its antigen is unidentified.

The origin of this receptor is an adult who received the AZD1222 COVID-19 vaccine. The sample here was peripheral blood, taken 28 days after the second AZD1222 dose. The rearrangement links TRBV9 to TRBJ2-7, with TRBD1 matching over 8 bases. CDR3 residues: CASSVGGTGGFEEQYF. The CDR3 DNA is TGTGCCAGCAGCGTAGGTGGGACAGGAGGTTTTGAAGAGCAGTACTTC.